Listed below are T cell receptor beta chains from one sample, sequenced in a study of cytomegalovirus exposure and HLA in healthy donors. TCRdb's copy holds only in-frame clones and misses some; the assay was immunoSEQ multiplex PCR. The table includes about 120,000 clones, 75% detected once. The material sequenced was PBMCs. The receptors originated from a woman between 40 and 55 years old in good health and CMV-seropositive. CDR3s include the opening cysteine and the closing phenylalanine or tryptophan. The D gene is left open where the match is weak. Size is stated for part of the rows, as once, few or many counts, or as a class when the clone is expanded.

D gene: .; J gene: TRBJ1-2; V gene: TRBV9; clone size: .; CDR3 DNA: TGTGCCAGCAGCGTAGTTGTGGCGGGGGGTGGCTACACCTTC; CDR3 protein: CASSVVVAGGGYTF
D gene: TRBD1; J gene: TRBJ2-3; V gene: TRBV5-1; clone size: .; CDR3 DNA: TGCGCCAGCAGCATTCGACAGGGCGGCACAGATACGCAGTATTTT; CDR3 protein: CASSIRQGGTDTQYF
D gene: TRBD1; J gene: TRBJ1-1; V gene: TRBV28; clone size: .; CDR3 DNA: TGTGCCAGCAGCGTCGACAGGGAAAACACTGAAGCTTTCTTT; CDR3 protein: CASSVDRENTEAFF
D gene: TRBD2; J gene: TRBJ2-1; V gene: TRBV5-1; clone size: .; CDR3 DNA: TGCGCCAGCAGCTTGGATGGGCGGGGGGGCCTTAATGAGCAGTTCTTC; CDR3 protein: CASSLDGRGGLNEQFF
D gene: .; J gene: TRBJ2-1; V gene: TRBV4-3; clone size: .; CDR3 DNA: TGCGCCAGCAGCCAAGAGGTGACAGACTTCTCCTACAATGAGCAGTTCTTC; CDR3 protein: CASSQEVTDFSYNEQFF
D gene: .; J gene: TRBJ2-7; V gene: TRBV5-1; clone size: once; CDR3 DNA: TGCGCCAGCAGCTTAATACCACAGGGAGATAATATCGAGCAGTACTTC; CDR3 protein: CASSLIPQGDNIEQYF
D gene: .; J gene: TRBJ1-5; V gene: TRBV28; clone size: .; CDR3 DNA: TGTGCCAGCAGTTTAAGGCCCCCGCGGGTCGGTAACCAGCCCCAGCATTTT; CDR3 protein: CASSLRPPRVGNQPQHF
D gene: TRBD1; J gene: TRBJ1-2; V gene: TRBV29-1; clone size: .; CDR3 DNA: TGCAGCGTATACAGGGGCTCTAACTATGGCTACACCTTC; CDR3 protein: CSVYRGSNYGYTF
D gene: TRBD2; J gene: TRBJ2-3; V gene: TRBV5-1; clone size: .; CDR3 DNA: TGCGCCAGCAGCTTGAGGACTAGCGGGGGGACGACAGATACGCAGTATTTT; CDR3 protein: CASSLRTSGGTTDTQYF
D gene: TRBD2; J gene: TRBJ2-3; V gene: TRBV28; clone size: few; CDR3 DNA: TGTGCCAGCAGTGCCTTTAGCGGGAGAGGTACAGATACGCAGTATTTT; CDR3 protein: CASSAFSGRGTDTQYF
D gene: TRBD1; J gene: TRBJ2-7; V gene: TRBV27; clone size: once; CDR3 DNA: TGTGCCAGCACGGGACAGAGATCCTACGAGCAGTACTTC; CDR3 protein: CASTGQRSYEQYF
D gene: TRBD1; J gene: TRBJ1-6; V gene: TRBV7-6; clone size: .; CDR3 DNA: TGTGCCAGCAGCAGACAGGGCCCGGGGGATTCACCCCTCCACTTT; CDR3 protein: CASSRQGPGDSPLHF
D gene: TRBD1; J gene: TRBJ1-6; V gene: TRBV7-3; clone size: .; CDR3 DNA: TGTGCCAGCAGCGTAAGGGGGACAGGGAGGGACGTGAGCTCCTATAATTCACCCCTCCACTTT; CDR3 protein: CASSVRGTGRDVSSYNSPLHF
D gene: .; J gene: TRBJ1-4; V gene: TRBV4-3; clone size: many; CDR3 DNA: TGCGCCAGCAGCCAAGATCTTGCCCGTGACAGTCTCCTTGCAACTAATGAAAAACTGTTTTTT; CDR3 protein: CASSQDLARDSLLATNEKLFF
D gene: .; J gene: TRBJ1-5; V gene: TRBV28; clone size: few; CDR3 DNA: TGTGCCAGCAGTTTATGGATTCCGTCCGGTAGCAATCAGCCCCAGCATTTT; CDR3 protein: CASSLWIPSGSNQPQHF
D gene: .; J gene: TRBJ2-7; V gene: TRBV30; clone size: .; CDR3 DNA: TGTGCCTGGAGCAGACTCTACGAGCAGTACTTC; CDR3 protein: CAWSRLYEQYF
D gene: .; J gene: TRBJ1-5; V gene: TRBV7-8; clone size: .; CDR3 DNA: TGTGCCAGCAGCTTAGCTTGGCAGAGCAATCAGCCCCAGCATTTT; CDR3 protein: CASSLAWQSNQPQHF
D gene: .; J gene: TRBJ2-7; V gene: TRBV27; clone size: .; CDR3 DNA: TGTGCCAGCAGTTATCCAGGGCGCGAGCAGTACTTC; CDR3 protein: CASSYPGREQYF
D gene: .; J gene: TRBJ1-5; V gene: TRBV7-3; clone size: once; CDR3 DNA: TGTGCCAGCAGCTTAGCGAGTCCAGGGGGCAATCAGCCCCAGCATTTT; CDR3 protein: CASSLASPGGNQPQHF
D gene: .; J gene: TRBJ1-4; V gene: TRBV2; clone size: .; CDR3 DNA: TGTGCCAGCAGGGGACACTCAACTAATGAAAAACTGTTTTTT; CDR3 protein: CASRGHSTNEKLFF
D gene: .; J gene: TRBJ2-1; V gene: TRBV7-9; clone size: .; CDR3 DNA: TGTGCCAGCAGCTCCCTCACTAGTCCGCTCTACAATGAGCAGTTCTTC; CDR3 protein: CASSSLTSPLYNEQFF
D gene: .; J gene: TRBJ2-3; V gene: TRBV4-2; clone size: .; CDR3 DNA: TGTGCCAGCAGCCGAGGGAAAGGGGGAGCCTTGAGCACAGATACGCAGTATTTT; CDR3 protein: CASSRGKGGALSTDTQYF
D gene: TRBD2; J gene: TRBJ2-5; V gene: TRBV5-6; clone size: .; CDR3 DNA: TGTGCCAGCAGCTTGATTGGGACTAGCGGGAGCCGAGAGACCCAGTACTTC; CDR3 protein: CASSLIGTSGSRETQYF
D gene: .; J gene: TRBJ1-1; V gene: TRBV27; clone size: .; CDR3 DNA: TGTGCCAGCAGTTTAAGTAGGGAGGCCCTGAACACTGAAGCTTTCTTT; CDR3 protein: CASSLSREALNTEAFF
D gene: TRBD1; J gene: TRBJ2-7; V gene: TRBV5-6; clone size: .; CDR3 DNA: TGTGCCAGCATCTTCCGGGGACAGAACATCTACGAGCAGTACTTC; CDR3 protein: CASIFRGQNIYEQYF
D gene: .; J gene: TRBJ2-3; V gene: TRBV27; clone size: .; CDR3 DNA: TGTGCCAGCAGTTTAACGACAGTCCCCTCCACAGATACGCAGTATTTT; CDR3 protein: CASSLTTVPSTDTQYF
D gene: .; J gene: TRBJ1-1; V gene: TRBV11-3; clone size: .; CDR3 DNA: TGTGCCAGCAGCTTAGTCTCAGGGGCGGCTGAAGCTTTCTTT; CDR3 protein: CASSLVSGAAEAFF
D gene: .; J gene: TRBJ2-1; V gene: TRBV4-3; clone size: few; CDR3 DNA: TGCGCCAGCAGCCAAGATGCAGGGGCGTTCGGCAATGAGCAGTTCTTC; CDR3 protein: CASSQDAGAFGNEQFF
D gene: TRBD2; J gene: TRBJ2-5; V gene: TRBV2; clone size: .; CDR3 DNA: TGTGCCAGCAGTGAAGGGAGACTAGCGGCCTCAGGGGAGACCCAGTACTTC; CDR3 protein: CASSEGRLAASGETQYF
D gene: .; J gene: TRBJ1-3; V gene: TRBV21-1; clone size: .; CDR3 DNA: TGTGCCAGCAGCAAAGAGGCAGGCTCTGGGTACACCATATATTTT; CDR3 protein: CASSKEAGSGYTIYF
D gene: .; J gene: TRBJ1-5; V gene: TRBV7-2; clone size: .; CDR3 DNA: TGTGCCAGCAGCTTTAACAGGGACAGCAATCAGCCCCAGCATTTT; CDR3 protein: CASSFNRDSNQPQHF
D gene: .; J gene: TRBJ2-3; V gene: TRBV9; clone size: .; CDR3 DNA: TGTGCCAGCAGCCCTAGCGCCCTGTGGGATACGCAGTATTTT; CDR3 protein: CASSPSALWDTQYF
D gene: .; J gene: TRBJ2-1; V gene: TRBV5-1; clone size: .; CDR3 DNA: TGCGCCAGCAGCCCGGGGGGCCTCGGGAATGAGCAGTTCTTC; CDR3 protein: CASSPGGLGNEQFF